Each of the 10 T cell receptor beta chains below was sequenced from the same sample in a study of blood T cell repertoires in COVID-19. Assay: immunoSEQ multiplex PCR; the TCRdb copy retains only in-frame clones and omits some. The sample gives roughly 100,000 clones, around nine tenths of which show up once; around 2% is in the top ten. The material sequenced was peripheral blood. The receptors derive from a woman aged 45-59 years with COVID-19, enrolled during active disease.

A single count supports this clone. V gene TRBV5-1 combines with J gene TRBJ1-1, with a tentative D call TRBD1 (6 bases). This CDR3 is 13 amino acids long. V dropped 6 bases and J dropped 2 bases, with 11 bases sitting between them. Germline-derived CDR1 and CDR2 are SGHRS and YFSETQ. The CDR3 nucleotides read TGCGCCAGCAAGGGGGACCTTAACACTGAAGCTTTCTTT. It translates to CASKGDLNTEAFF. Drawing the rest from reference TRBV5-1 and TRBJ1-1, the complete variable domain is KAGVTQTPRYLIKTRGQQVTLSCSPISGHRSVSWYQQTPGQGLQFLFEYFSETQRNKGNFPGRFSGRQFSNSRSEMNVSTLELGDSALYLCASKGDLNTEAFFGQGTRLTVV.

CDR3 in amino acids: CATSGVAGGSGEQFF. CDR3 nucleotide sequence: TGTGCCACCTCAGGGGTAGCGGGGGGTTCCGGTGAGCAGTTCTTC. The chain joins TRBV24-1 to TRBJ2-1; 10 bases map to TRBD2. The ends lost 9 bases at V and 9 bases at J; junction bases unmatched: 13. The CDR3 loop spans 15 amino acids. CDR1 KGHDR and CDR2 SFDVKD come from the germline V gene.

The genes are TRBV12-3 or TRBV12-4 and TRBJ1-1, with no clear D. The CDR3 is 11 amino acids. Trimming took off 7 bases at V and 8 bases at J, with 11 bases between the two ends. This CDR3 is CASTNGGEAFF. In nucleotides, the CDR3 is TGTGCCAGCACCAACGGAGGCGAAGCTTTCTTT.

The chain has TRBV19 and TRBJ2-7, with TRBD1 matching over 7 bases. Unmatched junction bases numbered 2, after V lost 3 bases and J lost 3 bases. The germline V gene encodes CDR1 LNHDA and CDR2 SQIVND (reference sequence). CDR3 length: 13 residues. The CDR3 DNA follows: TGTGCCAGTAGTATGGGACAGCTCTACGAGCAGTACTTC. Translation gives CASSMGQLYEQYF.

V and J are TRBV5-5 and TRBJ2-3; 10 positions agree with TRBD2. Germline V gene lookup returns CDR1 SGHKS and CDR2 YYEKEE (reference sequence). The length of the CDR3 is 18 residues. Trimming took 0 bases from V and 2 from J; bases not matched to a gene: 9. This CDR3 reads CASSLAAAGGRNTDTQYF. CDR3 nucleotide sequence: TGTGCCAGCAGCTTGGCCGCAGCGGGGGGGCGTAACACAGATACGCAGTATTTT.

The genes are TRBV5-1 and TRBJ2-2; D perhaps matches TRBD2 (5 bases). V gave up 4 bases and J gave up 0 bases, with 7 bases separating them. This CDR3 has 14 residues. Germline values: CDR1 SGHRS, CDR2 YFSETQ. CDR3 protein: CASSLGANTGELFF. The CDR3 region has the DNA TGCGCCAGCAGCCTCGGGGCGAACACCGGGGAGCTGTTTTTT.

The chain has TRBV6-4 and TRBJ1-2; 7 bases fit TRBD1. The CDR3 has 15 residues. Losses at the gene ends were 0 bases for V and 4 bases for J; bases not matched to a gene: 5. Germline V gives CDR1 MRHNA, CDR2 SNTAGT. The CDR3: CASSDSRGEGYGYTF. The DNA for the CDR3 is TGTGCCAGCAGTGACTCCAGGGGGGAAGGCTATGGCTACACCTTC.

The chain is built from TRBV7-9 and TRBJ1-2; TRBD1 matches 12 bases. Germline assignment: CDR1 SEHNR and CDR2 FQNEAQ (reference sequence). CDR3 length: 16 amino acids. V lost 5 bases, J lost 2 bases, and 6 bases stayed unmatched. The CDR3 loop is CASSIRDRGRNYGYTF. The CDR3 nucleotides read TGTGCCAGCAGCATCCGGGACAGGGGGCGAAACTATGGCTACACCTTC.

For the CDR3, the DNA is TGTGCCAGCAGTCGGGAGGGGCGTTCACCCCTCCACTTT. Its protein product is CASSREGRSPLHF. This chain joins TRBV25-1 and TRBJ1-6, with D possibly matching TRBD1 (5 bases). The CDR3 length is 13 residues. V was shortened by 5 bases and J by 9 bases, with 11 bases between the two germline ends. Germline CDR1 and CDR2: MGHDK and SYGVNS.

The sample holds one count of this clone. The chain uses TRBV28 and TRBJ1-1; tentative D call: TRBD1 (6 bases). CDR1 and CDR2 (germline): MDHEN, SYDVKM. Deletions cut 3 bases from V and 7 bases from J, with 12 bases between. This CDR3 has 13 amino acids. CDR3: CASSLRTAFEAFF. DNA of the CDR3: TGTGCCAGCAGTTTGAGGACAGCTTTTGAAGCTTTCTTT.